What follows are 11 T cell receptor beta chains derived from one specimen sequenced in a study of PD-1 blockade in classical Hodgkin lymphoma. Brentuximab vedotin exposure varied among the patients, all of whom had relapsed after autologous stem cell transplantation. Assay used: immunoSEQ multiplex PCR; TCRdb lists only in-frame clones, some missing. This sample yields 89,000 or so clones, of which about nine tenths are seen a single time; about 2.6% belongs to the top ten. The material sequenced was peripheral blood mononuclear cells (PBMCs), taken before the second cycle of nivolumab. The receptors stem from a human donor with classical Hodgkin lymphoma.

The chain recombines TRBV6-5 with TRBJ2-1; 10 bases align to TRBD1. Per the germline V gene, CDR1 is MNHEY and CDR2 is SVGAGI. The CDR3 runs 16 residues. With 2 bases clipped from V and 4 bases from J, the junction kept 5 bases outside the gene matches. The CDR3 protein is CASSYIDRGPYNEQFF. CDR3 DNA: TGTGCCAGCAGTTACATCGACAGGGGGCCGTACAATGAGCAGTTCTTC.

This clone has only one observation. This chain connects TRBV6-5 to TRBJ2-3, with D perhaps TRBD2 (6 bases). From germline, CDR1 is MNHEY and CDR2 SVGAGI. V was clipped by 2 bases and J by 2 bases, with 11 bases between them. This CDR3 has 15 residues. CDR3 nucleotide sequence: TGTGCCAGCAGTTACCGGACTACTGCCACAGATACGCAGTATTTT. Protein sequence: CASSYRTTATDTQYF.

The chain links TRBV6-5 to TRBJ1-3; unclear D gene. With 7 bases removed from V and 0 bases from J, the gap between germline ends came to 13 bases. CDR1 and CDR2 (germline): MNHEY, SVGAGI. This CDR3 is built from 15 residues. The CDR3 DNA reads TGTGCCAGCACTAACGATCAGAACTCTGGAAACACCATATATTTT. Protein sequence: CASTNDQNSGNTIYF.

The chain recombines TRBV5-5 with TRBJ2-5; 9 bases are shared with TRBD1. The CDR3 totals 16 residues. The junction had 6 bases not matched to a gene; V was cut back by 1 base and J by 2 bases. Per germline, CDR1 SGHKS and CDR2 YYEKEE (reference sequence). The DNA of the CDR3 is TGTGCCAGCAGCTTGCCGGGGACAGGGACACAAGAGACCCAGTACTTC. It encodes CASSLPGTGTQETQYF.

The chain combines TRBV7-3 with TRBJ2-1; no definite D call. There are 16 residues in the CDR3. Germline V gives CDR1 SGHTA, CDR2 FQGTGA. V was trimmed by 4 bases and J by 0 bases, leaving 13 bases between them. DNA for the CDR3: TGTGCCAGCAGCTCCATATCCCGGAGCTCCTACAATGAGCAGTTCTTC. Translated, it gives CASSSISRSSYNEQFF.

J is TRBJ2-1 and V is TRBV27; 10 nucleotides align to TRBD2. The V and J ends lost 5 bases and 6 bases, in that order; junction bases with no gene match: 10. The CDR3 runs 16 residues. From germline, CDR1 is MNHEY and CDR2 SMNVEV (reference sequence). This chain's CDR3 is CASSPVAGGPPNEQFF. CDR3 DNA sequence: TGTGCCAGCAGTCCAGTAGCGGGAGGCCCCCCCAATGAGCAGTTCTTC.

This clone was recorded once. The chain carries TRBV6-4 and TRBJ2-3; D ambiguous. Germline V gene lookup returns CDR1 MRHNA and CDR2 SNTAGT. V lost 0 bases and J 0 bases, leaving 7 bases between the germline ends. The CDR3 loop spans 15 amino acids. As DNA, the CDR3 is TGTGCCAGCAGTGACTCCGGTGCTAGCACAGATACGCAGTATTTT. This translates into CASSDSGASTDTQYF.

The chain uses TRBV29-1 and TRBJ1-2, with no clear D. Germline V gives CDR1 SQVTM, CDR2 ANQGSEA. Trimming pared 4 bases from V and 2 bases from J, leaving 5 bases between. The CDR3 is 11 residues long. For the CDR3, the DNA is TGCAGCGTTGGTGCAAACTATGGCTACACCTTC. It specifies CSVGANYGYTF. Together with reference TRBV29-1 and TRBJ1-2, the CDR3 gives the full variable domain: SAVISQKPSRDICQRGTSLTIQCQVDSQVTMMFWYRQQPGQSLTLIATANQGSEATYESGFVIDKFPISRPNLTFSTLTVSNMSPEDSSIYLCSVGANYGYTFGSGTRLTVV.

The genes are TRBV15 and TRBJ1-2; no clear D. Trimming cost V 0 bases and J 8 bases, with 19 bases left between them. Looked up from germline, CDR1 is LNHNV and CDR2 is YYDKDF (reference sequence). The CDR3 has 16 amino acids. The CDR3 sequence is CATSRDKVGGRQGYTF. CDR3 DNA sequence: TGTGCCACCAGCAGAGATAAGGTCGGCGGACGGCAGGGCTACACCTTC.

V gene TRBV13 combines with J gene TRBJ2-7; 7 bases are a match to TRBD2. Per germline, CDR1 PRHDT and CDR2 FYEKMQ (reference sequence). With 5 bases clipped from V and 3 bases from J, the junction kept 16 bases outside the gene matches. The CDR3 covers 17 residues. The CDR3: CASSPPGRGRGGYEQYF. CDR3 in DNA: TGTGCCAGCAGCCCCCCCGGACGAGGGAGGGGTGGCTACGAGCAGTACTTC.

The chain couples TRBV28 to TRBJ1-4, with 7 bases that match TRBD1. The CDR3 spans 15 residues. Losses at the gene ends were 4 bases for V and 8 bases for J; bases not matched to a gene: 10. Germline CDR1 is MDHEN and CDR2 is SYDVKM. The CDR3 DNA is TGTGCCAGCAGTTCGCCGGGACAGACCGGGGAAAAACTGTTTTTT. This codes for CASSSPGQTGEKLFF.